This T cell receptor (beta chain) was sequenced in a study of blood T cell repertoires in COVID-19. Overall study context: Samples taken during acute and convalescent COVID-19 were collected in the United States, Italy and Spain. From T cells, B-cell-depleted T cells, or PBMCs came the material, which was cDNA or gDNA.

This CDR3 region has 18 residues. Germline V CDR1 and CDR2: SGHTA, FQGNSA. With 3 bases clipped from V and 4 bases from J, the junction kept 13 bases outside the gene matches. This clone has more than one count but fewer than ten. In the study's own analysis: Amplification with reference gene primers provided the estimates of nucleated cell counts. Some clones are missing from TCRdb's copy, which holds only in-frame ones; the method was immunoSEQ multiplex PCR. V, J and clone size are those of that table, while D and trimming were read from the DNA. The sample consists of 55,000 to 70,000 clones, around 81% of them appearing once.

The origin of this receptor is a woman older than 75 with acute or convalescent COVID-19. This chain links TRBV7-2 with TRBJ2-7, with TRBD1 matching over 12 bases. Input material: peripheral blood. Here the CDR3 reads CASSLGQGALFPDYEQYF. The CDR3 region has the DNA TGTGCCAGCAGCTTGGGACAGGGGGCCCTATTCCCCGATTACGAGCAGTACTTC. Complete variable domain (other parts from reference TRBV7-2 and TRBJ2-7): GAGVSQSPSNKVTEKGKDVELRCDPISGHTALYWYRQSLGQGLEFLIYFQGNSAPDKSGLPSDRFSAERTGGSVSTLTIQRTQQEDSAVYLCASSLGQGALFPDYEQYFGPGTRLTVT.